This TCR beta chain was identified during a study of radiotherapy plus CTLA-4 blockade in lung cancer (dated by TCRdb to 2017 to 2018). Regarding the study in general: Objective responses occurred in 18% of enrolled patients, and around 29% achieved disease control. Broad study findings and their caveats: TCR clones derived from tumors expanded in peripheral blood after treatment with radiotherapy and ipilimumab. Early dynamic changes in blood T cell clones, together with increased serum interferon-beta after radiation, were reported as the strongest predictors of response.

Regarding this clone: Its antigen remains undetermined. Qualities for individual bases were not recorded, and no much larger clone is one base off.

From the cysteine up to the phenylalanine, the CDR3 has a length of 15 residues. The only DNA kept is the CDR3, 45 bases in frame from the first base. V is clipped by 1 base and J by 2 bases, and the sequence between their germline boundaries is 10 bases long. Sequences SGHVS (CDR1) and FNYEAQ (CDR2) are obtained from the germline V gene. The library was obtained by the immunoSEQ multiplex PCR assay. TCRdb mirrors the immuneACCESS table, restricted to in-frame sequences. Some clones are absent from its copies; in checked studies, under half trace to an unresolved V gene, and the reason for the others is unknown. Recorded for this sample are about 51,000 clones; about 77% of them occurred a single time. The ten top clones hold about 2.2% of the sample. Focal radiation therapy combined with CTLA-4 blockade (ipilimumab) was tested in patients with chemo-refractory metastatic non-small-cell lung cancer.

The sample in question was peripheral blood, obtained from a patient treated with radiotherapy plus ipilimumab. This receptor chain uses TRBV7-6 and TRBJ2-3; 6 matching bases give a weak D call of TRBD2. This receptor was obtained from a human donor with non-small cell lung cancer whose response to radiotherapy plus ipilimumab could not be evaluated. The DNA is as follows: TGTGCCAGCAGCTTAGATAGGAGGGCCACAGATACGCAGTATTTT. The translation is CASSLDRRATDTQYF.